Listed here is a single TCR beta chain. Its target antigen remains unknown. A clone one base away is much larger, so this may be a read error. A read error is likely, as this CDR3 ends without the conserved phenylalanine or tryptophan. This sample was included in a study of CD4 and CD8 cells across lung adenocarcinoma regions (dated 2018 in TCRdb). About the investigation overall: To look at intratumor heterogeneity in the T cell receptor repertoire, the study compared tumor centers against tumor margins.

The CDR3 is 14 amino acids in total, end residues counted. Of the read, only the CDR3 DNA is kept; its 42 bases are in frame from base 1. V loses 6 bases, J loses 1 base, and the germline ends lie 10 bases apart. CDR1 and CDR2 were assigned from the germline V gene as MNHNS and SASEGT. Donors were patients with localized lung adenocarcinoma, a subtype of non-small cell lung cancer. These samples came from the margins of localized lung adenocarcinomas. CD8+ T cells from tumor tissue were profiled separately from CD4+ T cells for TCR repertoire analysis. The method behind the library was PCR. This sample was sequenced with a HiSeq X Ten. TCRdb reanalyzed the raw reads on its own, using fastp at Q25 for trimming and MiXCR for clone calling, and kept in-frame beta chains. Each CDR3 protein gets just one entry, which takes the most common genes and DNA from the rows behind it. The table for this sample lists 20,000 or so distinct CDR3 sequences; about 50% of them were counted only once. About a third of the sample rests with the top ten.

The receptor comes from a male donor with lung adenocarcinoma. The CD4 and CD8 labels of this study may be unreliable. Sequenced sample: CD8+ T cells from the margin of a lung tumor. The cell subset or site label of this sample denotes: tumor margin region. The V and J genes are TRBV6-1 and TRBJ2-1; no D segment can be confidently identified. This receptor has the CDR3 CASSRKTSYNEQFS. The sequenced DNA: TGTGCCAGCAGCCGAAAAACTTCCTACAATGAGCAGTTCTCC.